This TCR beta chain was found in a study of cytomegalovirus exposure and HLA in healthy donors. Study details: The study's early data release held about 77 million unique TCRs from HLA-typed donors.

The PCR was carried out with 60 Vbeta primers and 13 Jbeta primers. Sequencing used immunoSEQ multiplex PCR; TCRdb keeps in-frame clones, though not all of them. The data hold roughly 190,000 clones, with 82% observed a single time. Overall study findings and caveats: Rare TCR sequences dominated, though some public TCRs recurred in many donors. There were several of the most significant clusters that appeared linked to common viral pathogens in a later analysis. In vitro testing confirmed a few CMV-associated chains as specific for CMV antigens.

This CDR3 comprises 18 residues. The germline V gene encodes CDR1 SNHLY and CDR2 FYNNEI. The ends were cut back, 1 base at V and 0 bases at J, with 16 bases in the middle. As to this clone: Its antigen remains unknown.

The receptor was derived from a woman under 30 in good health and CMV-seronegative. The specimen sequenced was PBMCs. V usage is TRBV2 and J usage is TRBJ1-3; a weak D match, TRBD1 (6 bases). The CDR3 here is CASSEVSYRVLSGNTIYF. In DNA, the CDR3 is TGTGCCAGCAGTGAAGTTTCCTACAGGGTACTCTCTGGAAACACCATATATTTT.